This T cell receptor (beta chain) was profiled in a study of beta chain features in type 1 diabetes (dated by TCRdb to the late 2010s). Context from the whole study: Patients and healthy donors did not differ in mean age, gender distribution, total cell number or subset yield. The study compared the TCRB repertoires of sorted circulating CD4+ T cell subsets in recently diagnosed type 1 diabetes patients with those in matched healthy donors. A total of some 100,000,000 sorted cells were examined across all samples, and the number of cells per subset was strongly correlated with RNA yield. Naive and central memory subsets were obtained from all 28 donors, but regulatory and stem cell-like memory subsets were isolated from only 8 patients and roughly 8 healthy donors.

From each donor, a single peripheral blood sample of about 116 mL on average was drawn into heparinised tubes. A BD FACSAria II and a panel including CD45RO, CCR7, CD25, CD127, CD95 and CD27 were used to sort naive, central memory, regulatory and stem cell-like memory CD4+ T cells. Purity was above 95% for every sorted population. Right away, PBMCs were isolated by Lymphoprep density gradient centrifugation and were stained directly, with no culture step. To minimize batch effects, samples were stained and sorted in pairs, one healthy donor with one patient per experiment. The entire amount of isolated RNA was reverse transcribed using the High Capacity cDNA Reverse Transcription Kit, so the sequenced TCRB transcripts were expressed ones. Deep immunoSEQ sequencing was applied to naive, central memory and regulatory T cell samples, giving an average of approximately 3.8 million total reads per sample. Sorted cells were lysed in RLT buffer and RNA was extracted with DNase-treated RNeasy Micro or Mini kits, depending on cell number. To prevent cross-contamination, each cell subset was processed individually, whereas patient and healthy donor samples were processed jointly. The immunoSEQ multiplex PCR was used to amplify TCRB sequences from cDNA, generating 87-bp fragments that spanned the CDR3 region. Sequencing of the amplicons was done on the Illumina HiSeq platform. In the authors' own workflow: Synthetic template baselines were used to correct PCR bias computationally, reads within Hamming distance 2 were collapsed, and singletons that could not be merged were discarded. Reads were aligned against IMGT so that V, D and J genes, CDR3 length and insertions or deletions at six rearrangement sites could be assigned. Clonotype counts were normalized to sorted cell number within each subset before computing true diversity and Gini coefficients with the tcR R package. Repertoire sharing was quantified using the overlap coefficient calculated on TCRB nucleotide sequences. What TCRdb holds here is the immuneACCESS table cut down to in-frame rearrangements. Part of the clones is not present; checked against another copy, under half of the missing clones reflect an unresolved V gene, and the others are unexplained. V, J and clone size are taken as reported in that table, and D and trimming were inferred from the DNA itself. Recorded for this sample are 160,000 or so clones; approximately 9.1% of them occurred a single time. The ten largest clones add up to 0.65% to 0.9% of the sample.

CDR1 MGHRA and CDR2 YSYEKL are derived from the germline V gene. There are 13 amino acids in the CDR3, from cysteine to phenylalanine inclusive. Here the CDR3 DNA is all that survives: 39 bases in frame from base 1. V drops 0 bases and J drops 5 bases, leaving 6 bases in between. Overall study outcomes, separate from this receptor: Type 1 diabetes patients showed a moderate but significant shortening of TCRB CDR3 length in all four CD4+ subsets. Naive, central memory and regulatory TCRB repertoires appeared to be more alike among patients than among healthy donors. Because small numbers of individuals were included in the HLA sub-analyses, any influence of HLA type on TCRB rearrangement was left unresolved. PCR might favor shorter templates, but patient and control samples were amplified and corrected together, so any skew would affect both groups equally. Because cDNA was sequenced instead of genomic DNA, activated cells with high expression could be over-represented, although the groups did not differ in activation or CD3 levels. At VDJ recombination sites, patients with type 1 diabetes made fewer insertions and deleted more nucleotides, a pattern implying thymic rearrangement abnormalities.

For this clone: Its antigen target is currently unknown. No per-base quality is available; no much larger clone lies one base away.

Recombination joined TRBV4-1 with TRBJ2-3, with no reliable assignment of the D segment. Specimen: central memory CD4+ T cells from blood. This receptor was taken from a woman aged 25 to 39 with type 1 diabetes. The nucleotide sequence reads as follows: TGCGCCAGCAGCCAAGACGCGAGAGATACGCAGTATTTT. The resulting protein is CASSQDARDTQYF.